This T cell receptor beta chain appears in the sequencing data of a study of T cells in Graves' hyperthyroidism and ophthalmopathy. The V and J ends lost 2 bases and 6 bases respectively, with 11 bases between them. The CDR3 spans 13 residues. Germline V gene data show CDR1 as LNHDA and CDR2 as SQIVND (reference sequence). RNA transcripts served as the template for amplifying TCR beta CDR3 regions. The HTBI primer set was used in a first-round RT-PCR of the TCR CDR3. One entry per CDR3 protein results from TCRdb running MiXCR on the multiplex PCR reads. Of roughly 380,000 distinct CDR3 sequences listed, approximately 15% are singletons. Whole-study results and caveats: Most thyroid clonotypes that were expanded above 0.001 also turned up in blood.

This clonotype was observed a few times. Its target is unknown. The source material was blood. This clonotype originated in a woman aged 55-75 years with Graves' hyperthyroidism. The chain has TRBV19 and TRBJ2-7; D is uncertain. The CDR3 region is CASSISSVGEQYF. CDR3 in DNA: TGTGCCAGTAGTATAAGCAGTGTTGGCGAGCAGTACTTC.